One and the same sample provided the 27 T cell receptor beta chains below, sequenced in a study of OX40 agonist ivuxolimab in advanced cancers. The data were produced by immunoSEQ multiplex PCR, yet TCRdb's version contains in-frame clones alone and is incomplete. The sample consists of over 65,000 clones, about 88% of them appearing once. Source: CD4+ or CD8+ T cells sorted from blood, taken in a trial of the OX40 agonist ivuxolimab. These receptors came from an adult with an advanced solid tumor such as melanoma, head and neck, liver or kidney cancer.

The chain has TRBV18 and TRBJ2-5, with a weak D call TRBD1 (5 bases). Trimming removed 5 bases from V and 5 bases from J, with 15 bases in between. The CDR3 loop spans 14 amino acids. Germline values: CDR1 KGHSH, CDR2 LQKENI. The CDR3 protein is CASSTSTVSETQYF. DNA for the CDR3: TGTGCCAGCTCAACATCGACAGTGTCGGAGACCCAGTACTTC.

The chain carries TRBV29-1 and TRBJ1-1, with no clear D. V dropped 2 bases and J dropped 2 bases, with 9 bases sitting between them. The CDR3 consists of 13 residues. CDR1 is SQVTM, CDR2 ANQGSEA, per germline. The DNA for the CDR3 is TGCAGCGTTGAAAAGGACCTAAACACTGAAGCTTTCTTT. This gives the protein CSVEKDLNTEAFF.

This clone occurred a few times. The rearrangement uses TRBV7-2 and TRBJ2-5, with 8 nucleotides matching TRBD1. Germline loops: CDR1 SGHTA, CDR2 FQGNSA. V trimming: 5 bases; J trimming: 4 bases; junction bases outside the gene matches: 9. The CDR3 consists of 15 residues. The CDR3 reads CASSPGQGRGETQYF. CDR3 DNA: TGTGCCAGCAGCCCAGGACAGGGACGGGGAGAGACCCAGTACTTC.

The chain uses TRBV27 and TRBJ1-1; TRBD1 matches 9 bases. V shed 5 bases, J shed 4 bases, and the junction held 11 bases outside the gene matches. The CDR3 consists of 16 residues. Germline-derived CDR1 and CDR2 are MNHEY and SMNVEV (reference sequence). This CDR3 reads CASSPLTTGGPTEAFF. The CDR3 DNA is TGTGCCAGCAGTCCATTAACGACAGGGGGGCCCACTGAAGCTTTCTTT.

This clone was detected a few times. The chain links TRBV6-5 to TRBJ2-1, with 7 positions matching TRBD2. Germline values: CDR1 MNHEY, CDR2 SVGAGI. Trimming at V came to 5 bases and at J to 16 bases, leaving 14 bases not matched to a gene. The CDR3 sequence is 13 residues long. CDR3 coding DNA: TGTGCCAGCAGTGAAGCGGGAAGCGGCCCGCACTTCTTC. Its protein is CASSEAGSGPHFF.

The chain combines TRBV2 with TRBJ2-7; 13 bases map to TRBD2. Per the germline V gene, CDR1 is SNHLY and CDR2 is FYNNEI. V lost 5 bases and J lost 6; bases outside the gene matches: 4. This CDR3 has 14 amino acids. In nucleotides, the CDR3 is TGTGCCAGCAGTCTTGGACTAGCGGGAGCCGAGCAGTACTTC. Encoded protein: CASSLGLAGAEQYF.

This chain links TRBV9 with TRBJ2-1; 7 bases line up with TRBD2. The germline V gene encodes CDR1 SGDLS and CDR2 YYNGEE. V shed 1 base and J 2 bases; nucleotides not matched to a gene: 3. The CDR3 covers 15 residues. The CDR3 region has the DNA TGTGCCAGCAGCGTAAGCGGGGTCCCCTACAATGAGCAGTTCTTC. It specifies CASSVSGVPYNEQFF. The full variable domain, with the rest looked up from reference TRBV9 and TRBJ2-1, is DSGVTQTPKHLITATGQRVTLRCSPRSGDLSVYWYQQSLDQGLQFLIQYYNGEERAKGNILERFSAQQFPDLHSELNLSSLELGDSALYFCASSVSGVPYNEQFFGPGTRLTVL.

The V and J genes are TRBV5-1 and TRBJ2-1, with D possibly being TRBD1 or TRBD2 (5 bases each). Between the trimmed V and J ends, which lost 4 bases and 8 bases, there was a span of 13 bases. There are 13 residues in the CDR3. Per germline, CDR1 SGHRS and CDR2 YFSETQ. CDR3 coding DNA: TGCGCCAGCAGCAGGGGACCTGGGGATGAGCAGTTCTTC. Protein sequence: CASSRGPGDEQFF. The full variable domain, rest sourced from reference TRBV5-1 and TRBJ2-1, is KAGVTQTPRYLIKTRGQQVTLSCSPISGHRSVSWYQQTPGQGLQFLFEYFSETQRNKGNFPGRFSGRQFSNSRSEMNVSTLELGDSALYLCASSRGPGDEQFFGPGTRLTVL.

This sequence joins TRBV28 and TRBJ2-5; D is tentatively TRBD1 or TRBD2 (5 bases each). Germline V gives CDR1 MDHEN, CDR2 SYDVKM. The CDR3 is 12 amino acids. The CDR3 region is CASGLARETQYF. The CDR3 DNA sequence: TGTGCGTCGGGGCTAGCCAGGGAGACCCAGTACTTC.

The CDR3 nucleotides read TGTGCCAGCGAGCTAGCGGCCCACAATGAGCAGTTCTTC. Translating it yields CASELAAHNEQFF. The V call is TRBV6-1, the J call TRBJ2-1; TRBD2 aligns across 7 bases. In germline, CDR1 is MNHNS, CDR2 SASEGT. CDR3 size: 13 residues. The J segment lost 5 bases and the V segment lost 8 bases, leaving 6 bases of the junction unmatched.

The chain carries TRBV11-3 and TRBJ2-7; 9 bases agree with TRBD2. CDR1 and CDR2 from the germline V gene are SGHNT and YENEEA. The V gene end was trimmed by 5 bases and the J gene end by 4 bases; junction bases not matched to a gene: 9. This CDR3 spans 15 amino acids. DNA of the CDR3: TGTGCCAGCAGCCCACTGGGTAGCGGGAGTTACGAGCAGTACTTC. It translates to CASSPLGSGSYEQYF.

This rearrangement joins TRBV19 to TRBJ1-3; no clear D. Germline values: CDR1 LNHDA, CDR2 SQIVND (reference sequence). The CDR3 runs to 17 residues. V lost 4 bases and J 2 bases, leaving 18 bases between the germline ends. The CDR3 DNA reads TGTGCCAGTAGTAGTTACCTTGCGCGGAGGACTGGAAACACCATATATTTT. This sequence encodes CASSSYLARRTGNTIYF.

V usage is TRBV27 and J usage is TRBJ2-4; D unclear. V gave up 0 bases and J gave up 5 bases, with 5 bases separating them. Germline V gene sequence: CDR1 MNHEY, CDR2 SMNVEV (reference sequence). The CDR3 is 13 amino acids. CDR3 amino acids: CASSLSGQNIQYF. CDR3 sequence (DNA): TGTGCCAGCAGTTTATCCGGACAAAACATTCAGTACTTC.

A single count supports this clone. The chain uses TRBV15 and TRBJ2-1, with D tentatively TRBD1 (7 bases). The CDR3 has 18 amino acids. With 2 bases removed from V and 6 bases from J, the gap between germline ends came to 23 bases. Germline values: CDR1 LNHNV, CDR2 YYDKDF (reference sequence). CDR3 in amino acids: CATSRKWGLQQGSNEQFF. The CDR3 bases are TGTGCCACCAGCAGAAAATGGGGACTCCAACAGGGGTCCAATGAGCAGTTCTTC.

This chain uses TRBV6-5 with TRBJ1-3; D call uncertain. V lost 4 bases and J 8 bases, leaving 9 bases between the germline ends. Per germline, CDR1 MNHEY and CDR2 SVGAGI. The CDR3 contains 12 residues. CDR3 DNA: TGTGCCAGCAGTTCAACCTCGGACACCATATATTTT. This translates into CASSSTSDTIYF.

The chain has TRBV11-3 and TRBJ2-3; perhaps D is TRBD1 or TRBD2 (6 bases each). This CDR3 region has 15 residues. Germline-derived CDR1 and CDR2 are SGHNT and YENEEA. The germline V and J ends were trimmed by 3 bases and 10 bases, with 20 bases remaining between them. DNA of the CDR3: TGTGCCAGCAGCTTGAGGGAAGGGGGGACGAGACCGCAGTATTTT. Protein sequence: CASSLREGGTRPQYF.

The chain has TRBV7-2 and TRBJ2-5; maybe TRBD1 (7 bases). V lost 1 base and J 5 bases, leaving 14 bases between the germline ends. CDR3 size: 15 residues. The germline V gene has CDR1 SGHTA and CDR2 FQGNSA. Here the CDR3 reads CASSLVSGGKETQYF. In DNA, the CDR3 is TGTGCCAGCAGCTTAGTGTCAGGGGGGAAGGAGACCCAGTACTTC. Complete variable domain (other parts from reference TRBV7-2 and TRBJ2-5): GAGVSQSPSNKVTEKGKDVELRCDPISGHTALYWYRQSLGQGLEFLIYFQGNSAPDKSGLPSDRFSAERTGGSVSTLTIQRTQQEDSAVYLCASSLVSGGKETQYFGPGTRLLVL.

DNA for the CDR3: TGTGCCAGCAGCAGAACAGGGAACGAGCAGTACTTC. This codes for CASSRTGNEQYF. V and J are TRBV7-8 and TRBJ2-7; D is perhaps TRBD1 (6 bases). Trimming stripped 5 bases from V and 5 bases from J, with 10 bases between. The CDR3 is 12 residues long. Germline V gives CDR1 SGHVS, CDR2 FQNEAQ.

The chain recombines TRBV6-1 with TRBJ1-5, with 12 bases identical to TRBD1. The CDR3 is made up of 15 amino acids. CDR1 is MNHNS and CDR2 is SASEGT in the germline V gene. With 7 bases clipped from V and 5 bases from J, the junction kept 6 bases outside the gene matches. For the CDR3, the DNA is TGTGCCAGCACTGGGGGACAGGGGGCGGATCAGCCCCAGCATTTT. Translation gives CASTGGQGADQPQHF.

The rearrangement links TRBV6-5 to TRBJ1-2, with D unresolved. Germline V CDR1 and CDR2: MNHEY, SVGAGI. Trimming took 6 bases from V and 1 from J, leaving 9 bases between them. CDR3 size: 13 residues. CDR3 loop: CASRFDGNYGYTF. CDR3 in DNA: TGTGCCAGCAGATTCGACGGTAACTATGGCTACACCTTC.

In DNA form, the CDR3 reads TGTGCCAGCAGTTTCGTGCGCAATCAGCCCCAGCATTTT. The encoded protein is CASSFVRNQPQHF. The chain links TRBV28 to TRBJ1-5, with unresolved D. V was cut by 3 bases and J by 2 bases, with 5 bases left in between. The CDR3 is 13 amino acids. Germline loops: CDR1 MDHEN, CDR2 SYDVKM.

The gene calls are TRBV7-6 and TRBJ2-1, with TRBD1 identical over 7 bases. This CDR3 comprises 14 residues. The J segment lost 8 bases and the V segment lost 1 base, leaving 5 bases of the junction unmatched. The germline V gene encodes CDR1 SGHVS and CDR2 FNYEAQ. CDR3 DNA sequence: TGTGCCAGCAGCTTAGTTTTCGGGACAGATGAGCAGTTCTTC. This gives the protein CASSLVFGTDEQFF.

The V and J genes are TRBV27 and TRBJ2-3, with D perhaps matching TRBD2 (6 bases). Per germline, CDR1 MNHEY and CDR2 SMNVEV (reference sequence). CDR3 length equals 14 residues. Trimming cost V 8 bases and J 3 bases, with 15 bases left between them. CDR3 DNA: TGTGCCAGCGGAGGGTGGAGAGGTACAGATACGCAGTATTTT. Encoded protein: CASGGWRGTDTQYF.

The chain employs TRBV7-6 and TRBJ2-5, with TRBD2 identical over 10 bases. The V segment lost 1 base and the J segment 5 bases; nucleotides outside the gene matches: 13. CDR1 is SGHVS, CDR2 FNYEAQ, per germline. The CDR3 consists of 18 residues. In nucleotides, the CDR3 is TGTGCCAGCAGCTTAGGTCCAGCTAGCGGGAGTGGGTTGGAGACCCAGTACTTC. Translating it yields CASSLGPASGSGLETQYF. Looking up the rest from reference TRBV7-6 and TRBJ2-5 gives the full variable domain: GAGVSQSPRYKVTKRGQDVALRCDPISGHVSLYWYRQALGQGPEFLTYFNYEAQQDKSGLPNDRFSAERPEGSISTLTIQRTEQRDSAMYRCASSLGPASGSGLETQYFGPGTRLLVL.

This chain uses TRBV13 with TRBJ1-3; D not resolved. Germline CDR1 is PRHDT and CDR2 is FYEKMQ (reference sequence). V was trimmed by 6 bases and J by 4 bases, leaving 4 bases between them. CDR3 length: 11 residues. The CDR3 loop is CASSQGNTIYF. CDR3 nucleotides: TGTGCCAGCAGTCAGGGAAACACCATATATTTT.

The count of this clone is one. This sequence joins TRBV11-3 and TRBJ2-5, with 10 bases lining up with TRBD2. Trimming removed 2 bases from V and 3 bases from J; junction bases left unmatched: 6. The germline gives CDR1 SGHNT, CDR2 YENEEA. CDR3 length: 16 residues. The CDR3 is CASSLMPSGSKETQYF. CDR3 sequence (DNA): TGTGCCAGCAGCTTAATGCCTAGCGGGAGCAAAGAGACCCAGTACTTC.

This clone was recorded a few times. This sequence joins TRBV4-1 and TRBJ2-2; D not certain. Germline V lookup: CDR1 MGHRA, CDR2 YSYEKL. This CDR3 has 13 residues. The V end was cut by 1 base, the J end by 5 bases, with 5 bases between. In nucleotides, the CDR3 is TGCGCCAGCAGCCAAGGGGCAACCGGGGAGCTGTTTTTT. The encoded protein is CASSQGATGELFF.